These 28 T cell receptor beta chains originate from one sample sequenced in a study of shared clonotypes between healthy human individuals. Sequencing used immunoSEQ multiplex PCR; TCRdb keeps in-frame clones, though not all of them. This sample has 980,000 or so clones, with over 60% found just once. The sequenced sample was memory CD4+ T cells sorted from blood. Subset denoted: CD45RA-negative fraction. The receptor source for this set is a man aged 18 to 30 in good health.

This clone has a handful of counts. The chain links TRBV28 to TRBJ1-1; D is undetermined. Trimming left V 7 bases short and J 3 bases short, with 9 bases between. CDR1 and CDR2 from the germline V gene are MDHEN and SYDVKM. This CDR3 is built from 12 residues. The CDR3 spells CASTIRDTEAFF. CDR3 DNA sequence: TGTGCCAGCACCATCCGGGACACTGAAGCTTTCTTT.

The chain links TRBV4-3 to TRBJ2-7; no clear D. Germline CDR1 and CDR2: LGHNA and YSLEER. Between the trimmed V and J ends, which lost 0 bases and 6 bases, there was a span of 9 bases. The CDR3 covers 13 residues. This chain's CDR3 is CASSQELVREQYF. The CDR3 bases are TGCGCCAGCAGCCAAGAATTGGTCCGCGAGCAGTACTTC.

Details on this clone: This likely reflects a read error, since a far larger clone is one base away. Other DNA sequences in the same sample also yield this CDR3. The rearrangement joins TRBV7-9 to TRBJ2-7; no clear D gene. Germline V gene sequence: CDR1 SEHNR, CDR2 FQNEAQ (reference sequence). The V end lost 6 bases, the J end lost 3 bases, and 6 bases lay between the germline ends. The CDR3 is 11 residues long. The CDR3 reads CASSSNYEQYF. The CDR3 DNA sequence: TGTGCCAGCAGTTCTAACTACGAGCAGTACTTC.

This rearrangement joins TRBV11-2 to TRBJ2-1, with 7 bases identical to TRBD1. V was pared by 7 bases and J by 0 bases, with 3 bases of the junction left unmatched. From germline, CDR1 is SGHAT and CDR2 FQNNGV. This CDR3 is built from 14 residues. The CDR3 sequence is CASTPGGSYNEQFF. The CDR3 DNA reads TGTGCCAGCACCCCAGGGGGCTCCTACAATGAGCAGTTCTTC.

This clone was seen just once. The gene calls are TRBV19 and TRBJ2-1; weak D call: TRBD2 (6 bases). The CDR3 is 15 amino acids. Germline values: CDR1 LNHDA, CDR2 SQIVND (reference sequence). Trimming removed 6 bases at V and 4 bases at J, with 16 bases between. CDR3: CASSRPGLGYNEQFF. As DNA, the CDR3 is TGTGCCAGTAGCAGACCGGGACTGGGTTACAATGAGCAGTTCTTC.

With regard to this clone: The germline gene is not matched at one end of the junction; a read error may be the cause. This sequence joins TRBV10-3 and TRBJ2-7; D not certain. Germline lookup yields CDR1 ENHRY and CDR2 SYGVKD. The CDR3 is made up of 12 amino acids. CDR3: CATSLGNYEQYF. The CDR3 region has the DNA TGTGCCACCAGTCTAGGGAACTACGAGCAGTACTTC.

About this clone itself: A much larger clone differs from this one at a single base, so this may be a read error. The chain joins TRBV7-8 to TRBJ2-7; D is possibly TRBD1 (5 bases). The CDR3 runs to 12 residues. Germline CDR1 SGHVS, CDR2 FQNEAQ. Trimming pared 1 base from V and 4 bases from J, leaving 5 bases between. CDR3 in DNA: TGTGCCAGCAGCTTAGGACAGTACGAGCAGTACTTC. Translating it yields CASSLGQYEQYF.

The V call is TRBV28, the J call TRBJ1-1; D is unclear. CDR3 length equals 14 residues. V dropped 6 bases and J dropped 2 bases, with 13 bases sitting between them. Germline CDR1 reads MDHEN; CDR2 reads SYDVKM. The CDR3 coding sequence is TGTGCCAGCAGCGGCCCCGGCGGCAACACTGAAGCTTTCTTT. This gives the protein CASSGPGGNTEAFF.

The chain is built from TRBV29-1 and TRBJ1-2; no clear D. The V gene's germline CDR1 is SQVTM and CDR2 ANQGSEA. Trimming stripped 4 bases from V and 7 bases from J, with 10 bases between. The CDR3 length is 11 residues. CDR3: CSVAQARGYTF. The CDR3 region has the DNA TGCAGCGTTGCCCAGGCACGTGGCTACACCTTC.

This chain joins TRBV9 and TRBJ2-3; D uncertain. The CDR3 extends over 14 amino acids. V gave up 4 bases and J gave up 2 bases, with 11 bases separating them. Germline V gene lookup returns CDR1 SGDLS and CDR2 YYNGEE. CDR3 sequence reads: CASSPFLFTDTQYF. The CDR3 DNA sequence: TGTGCCAGCAGCCCGTTCCTGTTCACAGATACGCAGTATTTT. The full variable domain, in which reference TRBV9 and TRBJ2-3 provide the parts outside the CDR3, is DSGVTQTPKHLITATGQRVTLRCSPRSGDLSVYWYQQSLDQGLQFLIQYYNGEERAKGNILERFSAQQFPDLHSELNLSSLELGDSALYFCASSPFLFTDTQYFGPGTRLTVL.

This clone showed up just a few times. One junction end does not reproduce the germline sequence, and a read error may be involved. Additional DNA sequences in this sample encode the identical CDR3. The rearrangement uses TRBV18 and TRBJ2-2; D gene uncertain. Germline assignment: CDR1 KGHSH and CDR2 LQKENI. CDR3 length: 13 residues. The CDR3 loop reads CASSPLVPGELFF. CDR3 bases: TGTGCCAGCTCTCCACTCGTACCCGGGGAGCTGTTTTTT.

The chain links TRBV30 to TRBJ2-5; D is possibly TRBD2 (6 bases). Germline assignment: CDR1 GTSNPN and CDR2 SVGIG (reference sequence). The CDR3 is 14 amino acids. The V end was cut by 0 bases, the J end by 5 bases, with 13 bases between. The CDR3 DNA follows: TGTGCCTGGAGTGTAGGTTCCCGGGGGGAGACCCAGTACTTC. Protein: CAWSVGSRGETQYF.

The chain employs TRBV6-7 and TRBJ2-7; D remains unclear. TRBV6-7 is an ORF, with its function uncertain. The CDR3 has 8 residues. V lost 5 bases and J lost 11, with 4 bases in between. The chain's CDR3 is CASSPEYF. CDR3 bases: TGTGCCAGCAGTCCTGAGTACTTC.

The V gene is TRBV2, the J gene TRBJ2-5; TRBD1 matches at 11 bases. The germline V gene has CDR1 SNHLY and CDR2 FYNNEI. Losses at the gene ends were 5 bases for V and 3 bases for J; bases not matched to a gene: 2. This CDR3 has 14 residues. The DNA for the CDR3 is TGTGCCAGCAGTCGGGACAGGGGGGAAGAGACCCAGTACTTC. Encoded protein: CASSRDRGEETQYF.

The J gene is TRBJ2-1, the V gene TRBV10-3, with D perhaps TRBD2 (5 bases). Germline V gene sequence: CDR1 ENHRY, CDR2 SYGVKD. Trimming shortened V by 7 bases and J by 6 bases, and 10 bases separated the two germline ends. The CDR3 runs 12 residues. The CDR3 here is CAIKRDGNEQFF. In DNA form, the CDR3 reads TGTGCCATCAAGAGGGATGGCAATGAGCAGTTCTTC.

The CDR3 here is CASSQDSEGRGVGYTF. In nucleotides, the CDR3 is TGCGCCAGCAGCCAAGACAGCGAGGGCAGGGGGGTTGGCTACACCTTC. The chain is built from TRBV4-3 and TRBJ1-2, with 7 nucleotides matching TRBD1. The CDR3 has 16 amino acids. Germline V gives CDR1 LGHNA, CDR2 YSLEER. Trimming at V came to 0 bases and at J to 7 bases, leaving 11 bases not matched to a gene.

The V call is TRBV19, the J call TRBJ2-2; no clear D gene. Germline lookup yields CDR1 LNHDA and CDR2 SQIVND (reference sequence). There are 15 residues in the CDR3. V was shortened by 5 bases and J by 5 bases, with 15 bases between the two germline ends. CDR3: CASSEGPVGTGELFF. The CDR3 DNA is TGTGCCAGTAGTGAAGGCCCGGTAGGGACCGGGGAGCTGTTTTTT.

This sequence joins TRBV6-4 and TRBJ2-2; D ambiguous. Per germline, CDR1 MRHNA and CDR2 SNTAGT. CDR3 length equals 13 residues. V was shortened by 2 bases and J by 2 bases, with 3 bases between the two germline ends. The CDR3, as DNA: TGTGCCAGCAGTGACCATAACACCGGGGAGCTGTTTTTT. This gives the protein CASSDHNTGELFF.

V usage is TRBV11-2 and J usage is TRBJ1-6, with 10 bases lining up with TRBD1. The CDR3 loop spans 14 amino acids. The V gene end was trimmed by 5 bases and the J gene end by 10 bases; junction bases not matched to a gene: 5. The germline CDR1 and CDR2 sequences are SGHAT and FQNNGV. The CDR3 DNA reads as TGTGCCAGCAGCACCGGGACAGGGGCGTCACCCCTCCACTTT. Its translation: CASSTGTGASPLHF.

The gene calls are TRBV2 and TRBJ2-3, with D possibly being TRBD2 (6 bases). In germline, CDR1 is SNHLY, CDR2 FYNNEI. V was pared by 6 bases and J by 0 bases, with 7 bases between. The CDR3 runs to 13 residues. In DNA form, the CDR3 reads TGTGCCAGCAGGGCGGGGAGCACAGATACGCAGTATTTT. Encoded protein: CASRAGSTDTQYF.

The gene calls are TRBV5-4 and TRBJ2-5; D unresolved. V was clipped by 1 base and J by 4 bases, with 11 bases between them. The CDR3 runs 14 residues. The germline gives CDR1 SGHNT, CDR2 YYREEE (reference sequence). The CDR3 reads CASSLRRDGETQYF. CDR3 DNA: TGTGCCAGCAGCTTGAGAAGGGATGGAGAGACCCAGTACTTC.

The genes are TRBV5-6 and TRBJ2-2, with 7 bases lining up with TRBD1. V lost 4 bases, J lost 7 bases, and 7 bases stayed unmatched. CDR1 is SGHDT and CDR2 is YYEEEE in the germline V gene. The CDR3 runs to 14 residues. The CDR3 loop is CASSPDRVNGELFF. CDR3 DNA: TGTGCCAGCAGCCCAGACAGGGTAAACGGGGAGCTGTTTTTT.

This clone was seen once. CDR3 sequence: CATSRGPGETQYF. The CDR3 DNA reads TGTGCCACCAGCAGGGGGCCGGGGGAGACCCAGTACTTC. The rearrangement joins TRBV15 to TRBJ2-5; D might be TRBD1 or TRBD2, each matching 5 bases. The CDR3 covers 13 residues. Germline V gene sequence: CDR1 LNHNV, CDR2 YYDKDF (reference sequence). V was trimmed by 3 bases and J by 5 bases, leaving 10 bases between them.

This chain links TRBV5-1 with TRBJ2-1; 14 nucleotides agree with TRBD2. The CDR3 is 17 amino acids. Germline V lookup: CDR1 SGHRS, CDR2 YFSETQ. V dropped 4 bases and J dropped 6; count of bases not matched to a gene: 9. The CDR3 here is CASSKGTSGSVGNEQFF. The CDR3 coding sequence is TGCGCCAGCAGCAAAGGGACTAGCGGGAGCGTCGGCAATGAGCAGTTCTTC.

The rearrangement links TRBV30 to TRBJ2-5, with a weak D call TRBD2 (5 bases). V lost 1 base, J lost 11 bases, and 14 bases lay in between. This CDR3 has 12 amino acids. Germline V gene data show CDR1 as GTSNPN and CDR2 as SVGIG (reference sequence). The CDR3 reads CAWSGRVGEQYF. The CDR3 DNA reads as TGTGCCTGGAGTGGACGAGTGGGAGAGCAGTACTTC.

J is TRBJ2-5 and V is TRBV5-1, with 7 bases aligning to TRBD1. The CDR3 contains 17 residues. With V trimmed by 4 bases and J by 1 base, 13 bases remained unmatched. The germline V gene encodes CDR1 SGHRS and CDR2 YFSETQ. The CDR3 reads CASSAIGGQGPQETQYF. In DNA, the CDR3 is TGCGCCAGCAGCGCCATAGGGGGCCAGGGACCCCAAGAGACCCAGTACTTC.

This clone was counted a few times. The V call is TRBV10-3, the J call TRBJ2-2, with 7 bases identical to TRBD1. The CDR3 has 14 amino acids. The V and J ends lost 8 bases and 5 bases, in that order; junction bases with no gene match: 8. Germline V CDR1 and CDR2: ENHRY, SYGVKD. The CDR3 bases are TGTGCCATCTCACAGGGGAAGGAAACCGGGGAGCTGTTTTTT. This translates into CAISQGKETGELFF.

This rearrangement joins TRBV30 to TRBJ2-2; 12 bases map to TRBD2. The CDR3 length is 13 residues. The germline CDR1 and CDR2 sequences are GTSNPN and SVGIG (reference sequence). V lost 7 bases to trimming and J lost 9 bases; unmatched junction nucleotides: 6. As DNA, the CDR3 is TGTGCCTTCTCTAGCGGGAGGGCCAGGGAGCTGTTTTTT. This codes for CAFSSGRARELFF.